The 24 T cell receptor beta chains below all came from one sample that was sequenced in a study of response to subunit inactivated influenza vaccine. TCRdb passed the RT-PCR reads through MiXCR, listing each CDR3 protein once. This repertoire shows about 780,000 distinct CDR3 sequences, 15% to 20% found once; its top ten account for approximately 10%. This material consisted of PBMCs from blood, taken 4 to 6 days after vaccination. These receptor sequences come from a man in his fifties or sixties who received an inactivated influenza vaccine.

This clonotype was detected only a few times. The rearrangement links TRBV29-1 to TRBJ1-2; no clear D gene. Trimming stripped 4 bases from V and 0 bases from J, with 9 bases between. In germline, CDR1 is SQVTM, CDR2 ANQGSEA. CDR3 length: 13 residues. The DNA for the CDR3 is TGCAGCGTTGCTGCCCCTGCTAACTATGGCTACACCTTC. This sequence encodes CSVAAPANYGYTF.

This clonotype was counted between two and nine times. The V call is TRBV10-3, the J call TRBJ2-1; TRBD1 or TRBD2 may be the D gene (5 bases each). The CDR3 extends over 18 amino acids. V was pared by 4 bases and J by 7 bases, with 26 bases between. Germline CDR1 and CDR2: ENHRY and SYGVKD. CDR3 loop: CAISGRLPGPLLGNEQFF. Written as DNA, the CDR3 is TGTGCCATCAGTGGGCGACTTCCGGGACCCCTATTGGGGAATGAGCAGTTCTTC.

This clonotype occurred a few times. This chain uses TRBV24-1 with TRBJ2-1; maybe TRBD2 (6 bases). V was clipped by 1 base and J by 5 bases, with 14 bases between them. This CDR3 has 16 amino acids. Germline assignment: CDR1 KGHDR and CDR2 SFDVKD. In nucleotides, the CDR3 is TGTGCCACCAGTGATTTTTCGGGAGCATTCAACAATGAGCAGTTCTTC. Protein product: CATSDFSGAFNNEQFF.

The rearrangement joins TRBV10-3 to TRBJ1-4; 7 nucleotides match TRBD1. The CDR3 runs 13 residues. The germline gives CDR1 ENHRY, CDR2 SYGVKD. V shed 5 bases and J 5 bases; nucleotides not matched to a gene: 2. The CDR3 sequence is CAISTGVNEKLFF. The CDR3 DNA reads TGTGCCATCAGTACAGGGGTAAATGAAAAACTGTTTTTT.

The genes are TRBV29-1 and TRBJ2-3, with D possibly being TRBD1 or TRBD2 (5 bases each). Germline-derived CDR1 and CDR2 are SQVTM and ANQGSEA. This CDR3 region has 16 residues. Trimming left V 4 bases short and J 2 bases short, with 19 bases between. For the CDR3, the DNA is TGCAGCGTTGTGAGGGGATCGAAAGCCTCCACAGATACGCAGTATTTT. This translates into CSVVRGSKASTDTQYF.

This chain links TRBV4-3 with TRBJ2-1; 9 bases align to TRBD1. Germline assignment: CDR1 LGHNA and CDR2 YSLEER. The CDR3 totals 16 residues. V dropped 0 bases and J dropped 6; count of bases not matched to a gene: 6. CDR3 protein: CASSQDLGQGGNEQFF. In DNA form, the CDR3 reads TGCGCCAGCAGCCAAGATTTGGGACAGGGAGGCAATGAGCAGTTCTTC.

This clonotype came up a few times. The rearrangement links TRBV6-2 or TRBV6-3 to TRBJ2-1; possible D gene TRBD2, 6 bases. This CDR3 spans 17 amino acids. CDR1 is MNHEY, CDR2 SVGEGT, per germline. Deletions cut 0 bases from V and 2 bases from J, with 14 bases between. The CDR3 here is CASSYSTGDPTYNEQFF. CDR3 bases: TGTGCCAGCAGTTACTCGACGGGGGACCCCACCTACAATGAGCAGTTCTTC.

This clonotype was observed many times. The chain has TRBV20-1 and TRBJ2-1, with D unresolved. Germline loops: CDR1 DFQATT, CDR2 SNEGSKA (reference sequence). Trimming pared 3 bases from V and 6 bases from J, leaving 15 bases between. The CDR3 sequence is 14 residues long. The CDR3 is CSASIVDGSNEQFF. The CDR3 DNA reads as TGCAGTGCTAGTATAGTAGATGGAAGCAATGAGCAGTTCTTC.

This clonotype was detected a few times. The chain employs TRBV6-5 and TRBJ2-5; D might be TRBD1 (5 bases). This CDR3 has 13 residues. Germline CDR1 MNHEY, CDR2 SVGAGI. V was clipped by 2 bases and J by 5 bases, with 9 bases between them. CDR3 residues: CASSYAGRETQYF. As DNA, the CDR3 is TGTGCCAGCAGTTACGCAGGGCGGGAGACCCAGTACTTC.

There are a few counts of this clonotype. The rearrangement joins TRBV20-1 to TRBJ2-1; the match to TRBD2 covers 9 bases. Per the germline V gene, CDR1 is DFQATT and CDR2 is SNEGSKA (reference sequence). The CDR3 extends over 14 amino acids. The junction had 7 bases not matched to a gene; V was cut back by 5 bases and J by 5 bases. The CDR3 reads CSAPWTSANNEQFF. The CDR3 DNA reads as TGCAGTGCTCCATGGACTAGCGCAAACAATGAGCAGTTCTTC.

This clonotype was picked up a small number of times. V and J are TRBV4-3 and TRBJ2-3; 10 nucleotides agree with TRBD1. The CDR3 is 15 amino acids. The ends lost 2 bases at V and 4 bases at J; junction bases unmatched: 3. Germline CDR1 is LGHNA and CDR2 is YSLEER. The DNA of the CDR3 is TGCGCCAGCAGCCAACTGGGACAGGGGTCAGATACGCAGTATTTT. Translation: CASSQLGQGSDTQYF.

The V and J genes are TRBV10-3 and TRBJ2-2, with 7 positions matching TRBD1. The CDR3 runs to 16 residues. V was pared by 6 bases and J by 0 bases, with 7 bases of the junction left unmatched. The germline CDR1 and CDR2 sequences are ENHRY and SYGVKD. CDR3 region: CAISDGDRANTGELFF. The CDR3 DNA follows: TGTGCCATCAGCGACGGAGACAGGGCGAACACCGGGGAGCTGTTTTTT.

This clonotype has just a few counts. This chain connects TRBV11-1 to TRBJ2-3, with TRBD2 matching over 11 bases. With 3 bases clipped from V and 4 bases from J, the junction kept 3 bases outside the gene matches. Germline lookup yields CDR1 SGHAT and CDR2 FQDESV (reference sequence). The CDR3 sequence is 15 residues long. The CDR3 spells CASSFSGRAADTQYF. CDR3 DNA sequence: TGTGCCAGCAGCTTTAGCGGGAGGGCCGCAGATACGCAGTATTTT.

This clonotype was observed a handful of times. In DNA, the CDR3 is TGTGCCAGCAATGAGGGACTAGGAGGCACCGGGGAGCTGTTTTTT. Protein: CASNEGLGGTGELFF. The chain couples TRBV12-3 or TRBV12-4 to TRBJ2-2, with TRBD2 identical over 8 bases. The CDR3 is 15 amino acids. V shed 7 bases and J 4 bases; nucleotides not matched to a gene: 8.

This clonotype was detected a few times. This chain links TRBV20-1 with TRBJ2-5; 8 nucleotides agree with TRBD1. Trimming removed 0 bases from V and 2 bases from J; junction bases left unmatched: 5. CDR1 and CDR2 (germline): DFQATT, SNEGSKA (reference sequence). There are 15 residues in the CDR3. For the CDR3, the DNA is TGCAGTGCTAGAGATGGAGGGACAGGTCAAGAGACCCAGTACTTC. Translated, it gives CSARDGGTGQETQYF.

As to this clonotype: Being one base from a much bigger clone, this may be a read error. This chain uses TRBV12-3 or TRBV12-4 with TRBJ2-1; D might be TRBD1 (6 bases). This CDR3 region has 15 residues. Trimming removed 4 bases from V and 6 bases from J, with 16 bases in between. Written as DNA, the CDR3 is TGTGCCAGCAGTTCTACAGGGCGCTTGGCCAATGAGCAGTTCTTC. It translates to CASSSTGRLANEQFF.

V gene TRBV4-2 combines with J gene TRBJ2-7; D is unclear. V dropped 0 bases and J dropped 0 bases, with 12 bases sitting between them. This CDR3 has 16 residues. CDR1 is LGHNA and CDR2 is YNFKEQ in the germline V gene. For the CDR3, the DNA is TGTGCCAGCAGCCAAGATTTCGAGACTTTCTCCTACGAGCAGTACTTC. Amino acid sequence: CASSQDFETFSYEQYF.

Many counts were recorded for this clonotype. CDR3 sequence: CASRAGTGNVARNTGELFF. The CDR3 coding sequence is TGTGCCAGCAGGGCCGGGACAGGAAATGTTGCCAGAAACACCGGGGAGCTGTTTTTT. The V call is TRBV12-3 or TRBV12-4, the J call TRBJ2-2; 8 positions agree with TRBD1. V trimming: 6 bases; J trimming: 2 bases; junction bases outside the gene matches: 17. The CDR3 is 19 amino acids.

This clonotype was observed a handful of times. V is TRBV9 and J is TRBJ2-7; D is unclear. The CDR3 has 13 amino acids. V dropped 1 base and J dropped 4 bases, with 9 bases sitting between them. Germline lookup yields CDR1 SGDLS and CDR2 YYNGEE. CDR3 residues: CASSVQNGYEQYF. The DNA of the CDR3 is TGTGCCAGCAGCGTACAGAACGGGTACGAGCAGTACTTC. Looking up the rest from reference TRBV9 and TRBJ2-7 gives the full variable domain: DSGVTQTPKHLITATGQRVTLRCSPRSGDLSVYWYQQSLDQGLQFLIQYYNGEERAKGNILERFSAQQFPDLHSELNLSSLELGDSALYFCASSVQNGYEQYFGPGTRLTVT.

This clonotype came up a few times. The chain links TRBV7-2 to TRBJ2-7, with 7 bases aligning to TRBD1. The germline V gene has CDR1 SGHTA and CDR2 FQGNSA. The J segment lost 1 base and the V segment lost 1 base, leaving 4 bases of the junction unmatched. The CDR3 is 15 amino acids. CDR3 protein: CASSLVGQPSYEQYF. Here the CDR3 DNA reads TGTGCCAGCAGCTTAGTGGGACAGCCGTCCTACGAGCAGTACTTC.

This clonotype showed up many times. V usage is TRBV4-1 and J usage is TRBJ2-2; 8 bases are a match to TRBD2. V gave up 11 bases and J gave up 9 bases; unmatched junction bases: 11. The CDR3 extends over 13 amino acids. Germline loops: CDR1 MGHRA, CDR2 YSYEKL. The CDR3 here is CASSLRGGRELFF. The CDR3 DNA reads TGCGCCTCCAGCCTCCGGGGGGGCAGGGAGCTGTTTTTT.

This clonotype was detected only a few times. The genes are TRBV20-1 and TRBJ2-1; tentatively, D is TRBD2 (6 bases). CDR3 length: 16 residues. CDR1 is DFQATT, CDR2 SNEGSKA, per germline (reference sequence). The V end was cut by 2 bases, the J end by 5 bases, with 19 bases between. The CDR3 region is CSARQRGEAYNNEQFF. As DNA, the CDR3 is TGCAGTGCTAGACAAAGAGGGGAGGCCTACAACAATGAGCAGTTCTTC.

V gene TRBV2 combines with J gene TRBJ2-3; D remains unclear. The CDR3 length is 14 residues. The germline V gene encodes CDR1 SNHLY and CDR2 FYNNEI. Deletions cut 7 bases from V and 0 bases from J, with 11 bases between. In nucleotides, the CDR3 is TGTGCCAGCACTGGGGTCGGAAGCACAGATACGCAGTATTTT. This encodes CASTGVGSTDTQYF.

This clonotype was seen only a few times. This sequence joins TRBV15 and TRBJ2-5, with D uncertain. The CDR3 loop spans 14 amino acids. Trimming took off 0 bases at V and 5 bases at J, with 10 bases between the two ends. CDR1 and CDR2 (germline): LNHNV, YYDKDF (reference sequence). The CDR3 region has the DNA TGTGCCACCAGCAGAGATCATAAGCTTGAGACCCAGTACTTC. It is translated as CATSRDHKLETQYF. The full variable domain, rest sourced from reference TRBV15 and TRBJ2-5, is DAMVIQNPRYQVTQFGKPVTLSCSQTLNHNVMYWYQQKSSQAPKLLFHYYDKDFNNEADTPDNFQSRRPNTSFCFLDIRSPGLGDTAMYLCATSRDHKLETQYFGPGTRLLVL.